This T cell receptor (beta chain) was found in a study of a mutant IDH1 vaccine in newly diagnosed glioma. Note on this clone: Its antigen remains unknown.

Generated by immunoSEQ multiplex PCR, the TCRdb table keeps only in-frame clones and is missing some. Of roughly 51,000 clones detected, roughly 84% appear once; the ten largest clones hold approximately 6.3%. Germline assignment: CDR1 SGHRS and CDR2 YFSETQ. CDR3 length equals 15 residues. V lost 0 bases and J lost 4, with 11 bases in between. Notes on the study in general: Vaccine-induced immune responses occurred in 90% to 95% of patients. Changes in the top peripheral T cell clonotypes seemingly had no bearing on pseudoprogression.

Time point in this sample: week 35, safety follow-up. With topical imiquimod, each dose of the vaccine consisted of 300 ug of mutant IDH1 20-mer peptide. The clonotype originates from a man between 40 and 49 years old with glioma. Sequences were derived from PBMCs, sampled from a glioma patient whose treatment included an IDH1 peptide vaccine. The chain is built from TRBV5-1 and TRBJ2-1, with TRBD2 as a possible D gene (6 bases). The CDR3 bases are TGCGCCAGCAGCTTGGTGGGGGAGGTGTACAATGAGCAGTTCTTC. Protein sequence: CASSLVGEVYNEQFF.